This T cell receptor beta chain was observed in a study of CD8+CD57+ T cells in acquired aplastic anemia. Findings of the study overall: Common to patients and controls were approximately 30 CD8+ CDR3 sequences.

For this clonotype: Antigen unknown.

Genomic DNA templated the TCR beta VDJ and CDR3 profiling. Via MiXCR, TCRdb re-called the reads, giving one row per CDR3 protein. Of approximately 190,000 distinct CDR3 sequences listed, around 47% are singletons. All sequencing subjects had displayed CD8+CD57+ cell expansion on flow cytometry. Each patient carried a diagnosis of severe acquired aplastic anemia. The CDR3 extends over 13 amino acids. CDR1 SGHTA and CDR2 FQGTGA come from the germline V gene. V was pared by 5 bases and J by 6 bases, with 12 bases between. The J gene is TRBJ2-3, the V gene TRBV7-3; D might be TRBD1 (6 bases). This receptor was taken from a human donor with aplastic anemia. Input material: sorted CD4+, CD8+, or CD8+CD57+ T cells (not recorded which) from PBMCs. CDR3 nucleotides: TGTGCCAGCAGCAACAGGGTCCGGGATACGCAGTATTTT. Protein: CASSNRVRDTQYF.